The clone carrying this TCR beta chain appeared many times. Its cognate antigen is unknown. The data are from a study of neurological immune-mediated disorders. TCRdb re-called the 5' RACE reads through MiXCR, storing one row per CDR3 protein. The table has about 58,000 distinct CDR3 sequences, about 3.3% seen once. Findings and caveats of the study: There was no clinical or MRI feature that was associated with the multiple sclerosis repertoire cluster.

The CDR3 length is 11 residues. V lost 5 bases and J 1 base, leaving 2 bases between the germline ends. The sample was PBMCs. The V gene is TRBV12-3 or TRBV12-4, the J gene TRBJ2-5; no clear D. The TCR comes from a woman aged 60-70 years with multiple sclerosis. Here the CDR3 reads CASSAQETQYF. CDR3 sequence (DNA): TGTGCCAGCAGTGCCCAAGAGACCCAGTACTTC.